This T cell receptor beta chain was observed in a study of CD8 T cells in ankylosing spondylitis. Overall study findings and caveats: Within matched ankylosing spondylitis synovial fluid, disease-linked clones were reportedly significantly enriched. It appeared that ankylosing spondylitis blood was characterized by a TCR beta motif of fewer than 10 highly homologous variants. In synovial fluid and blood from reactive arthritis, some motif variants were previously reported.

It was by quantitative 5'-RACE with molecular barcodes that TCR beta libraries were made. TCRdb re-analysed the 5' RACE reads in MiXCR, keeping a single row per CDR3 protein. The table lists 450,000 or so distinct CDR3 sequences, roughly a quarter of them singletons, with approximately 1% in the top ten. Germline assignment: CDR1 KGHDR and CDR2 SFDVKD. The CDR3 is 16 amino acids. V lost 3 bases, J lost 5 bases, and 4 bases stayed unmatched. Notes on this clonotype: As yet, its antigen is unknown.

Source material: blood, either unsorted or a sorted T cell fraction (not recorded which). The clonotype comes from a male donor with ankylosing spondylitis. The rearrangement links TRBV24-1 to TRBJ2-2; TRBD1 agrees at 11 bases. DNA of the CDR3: TGTGCCACCAGTGATCACCGGGACAGGGGGACCGGGGAGCTGTTTTTT. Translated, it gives CATSDHRDRGTGELFF.